This T cell receptor beta chain was identified during a study of T-cell reconstitution after alpha-beta-depleted transplantation in children. Trimming took 1 base from V and 0 from J, leaving 10 bases between them. The CDR3 length is 16 residues. Germline assignment: CDR1 PRHDT and CDR2 FYEKMQ (reference sequence). Preparing the TCRbeta library involved the use of unique molecular identifiers. MiXCR, applied by TCRdb to the PCR reads, yields one record per CDR3 protein. The data contain about 640,000 distinct CDR3 sequences, approximately 17% of them singletons. The chain links TRBV13 to TRBJ1-3; D ambiguous. The clonotype originates from a human donor who donated a stem cell graft to a child with acute myeloid leukemia. Material: PBMCs from the stem cell graft donor, obtained from the stem cell graft. This CDR3 reads CASSLDGPHSGNTIYF. The CDR3 coding sequence is TGTGCCAGCAGCTTAGATGGACCGCACTCTGGAAACACCATATATTTT.